The rows below give T cell receptor beta chains drawn from one sample of a study of T cell responses to AZD1222 COVID-19 vaccine. Method: immunoSEQ multiplex PCR; TCRdb's copy keeps in-frame clones and lacks some. This sample has approximately 130,000 clones, with more than 65% found just once. This specimen consisted of peripheral blood, obtained 28 days after the second AZD1222 dose. These receptors came from an adult who received the AZD1222 COVID-19 vaccine. Each CDR3 is given with its conserved first and last residue.

18	TRBV5-4	TRBJ1-4	CASRPDPGTEEYNEKLFF
12	TRBV28	TRBJ1-5	CASSQNGEPQHF
13	TRBV5-1	TRBJ1-4	CASSPGPNEKLFF
13	TRBV15	TRBJ1-2	CATSSGQGYGYTF
14	TRBV7-2	TRBJ1-6	CASSLTGGESPLHF
12	TRBV15	TRBJ2-7	CATTQGGHEQYF
16	TRBV7-3	TRBJ2-1	CASSLPPGQGAHEQFF
14	TRBV10-2	TRBJ1-5	CASSVVREDQPQHF
14	TRBV19	TRBJ1-1	CASTVGGANTEAFF
12	TRBV7-8	TRBJ2-5	CASSHPGETQYF
15	TRBV28	TRBJ2-3	CASGSGAMGTDTQYF
14	TRBV3-1/TRBV3-2	TRBJ1-2	CASSPRTGERGYTF
15	TRBV6-5	TRBJ1-6	CASSYDRYYNSPLHF
16	TRBV19	TRBJ1-1	CAIKPEGVGAHTEAFF
13	TRBV6-2/TRBV6-3	TRBJ1-5	CASSSPVNQPQHF
13	TRBV7-9	TRBJ1-2	CASSFGRGDGYTF
16	TRBV5-6	TRBJ2-5	CASSEGLAVKQETQYF
14	TRBV27	TRBJ2-7	CASSFGTPSYEQYF
15	TRBV7-7	TRBJ2-7	CASSLSGDSNYEQYF
12	TRBV3-1/TRBV3-2	TRBJ2-7	CASSHGGYEQYF
15	TRBV28	TRBJ1-1	CATRGPGTKTSEAFF
14	TRBV7-2	TRBJ1-1	CASSFQGQSGEAFF
17	TRBV3-1/TRBV3-2	TRBJ2-7	CASSQDKTGIYTYEQYF
14	TRBV7-2	TRBJ1-2	CASSFSTLVRGYTF